A single sample gave rise to the 14 T cell receptor beta chains below, sequenced in a study of cytomegalovirus exposure and HLA in healthy donors. Both 60 Vbeta primers and 13 Jbeta primers went into the PCR. TCRdb's copy holds only in-frame clones and misses some; the assay was immunoSEQ multiplex PCR. In total, the table holds about 160,000 clones. Sequenced input: PBMCs. Receptors were obtained from a man younger than 40 in good health and CMV-seronegative.

The chain combines TRBV7-9 with TRBJ1-3; D is uncertain. CDR3 length equals 14 residues. In germline, CDR1 is SEHNR, CDR2 FQNEAQ (reference sequence). V lost 5 bases and J lost 8, with 16 bases in between. This CDR3 is CASSPDVSRDTIYF. DNA of the CDR3: TGTGCCAGCAGCCCGGACGTCTCGAGGGACACCATATATTTT.

J is TRBJ1-1 and V is TRBV10-3, with 8 bases matching TRBD1. This CDR3 contains 15 residues. V shed 6 bases, J shed 5 bases, and the junction held 11 bases outside the gene matches. The germline CDR1 and CDR2 sequences are ENHRY and SYGVKD. CDR3 in DNA: TGTGCCATCAGGGGGACAGGCATCCTGGGGACTGAAGCTTTCTTT. Encoded protein: CAIRGTGILGTEAFF.

The chain carries TRBV4-3 and TRBJ1-1; D is possibly TRBD1 (6 bases). The V gene's germline CDR1 is LGHNA and CDR2 YSLEER. CDR3 length: 14 residues. V was clipped by 0 bases and J by 3 bases, with 8 bases between them. Here the CDR3 reads CASSQDEGDTEAFF. The CDR3 DNA is TGCGCCAGCAGCCAAGATGAGGGGGACACTGAAGCTTTCTTT.

This chain links TRBV28 with TRBJ2-2, with D maybe TRBD2 (6 bases). This CDR3 has 17 residues. The ends were cut back, 5 bases at V and 6 bases at J, with 22 bases in the middle. Germline V gene data show CDR1 as MDHEN and CDR2 as SYDVKM. The CDR3 DNA reads as TGTGCCAGCAGTGGCGGTGATCTAACGGGAGTGGCCGGGGAGCTGTTTTTT. Encoded protein: CASSGGDLTGVAGELFF. The complete variable domain, with remaining parts taken from reference TRBV28 and TRBJ2-2, reads DVKVTQSSRYLVKRTGEKVFLECVQDMDHENMFWYRQDPGLGLRLIYFSYDVKMKEKGDIPEGYSVSREKKERFSLILESASTNQTSMYLCASSGGDLTGVAGELFFGEGSRLTVL.

This rearrangement joins TRBV27 to TRBJ1-4; TRBD1 is a possible D gene (5 bases). Deletions cut 2 bases from V and 8 bases from J, with 18 bases between. This CDR3 region has 16 residues. Germline V gene data show CDR1 as MNHEY and CDR2 as SMNVEV (reference sequence). The CDR3 here is CASSLRVAGGREKLFF. DNA of the CDR3: TGTGCCAGCAGTTTAAGGGTGGCCGGGGGGAGAGAAAAACTGTTTTTT.

The CDR3 loop reads CASSLGQGAYEQYF. The CDR3 DNA sequence: TGCGCCAGCAGCTTGGGACAGGGGGCCTACGAGCAGTACTTC. V is TRBV5-1 and J is TRBJ2-7; 9 bases are a match to TRBD1. The CDR3 consists of 14 residues. Germline V gene lookup returns CDR1 SGHRS and CDR2 YFSETQ. Trimming at V came to 0 bases and at J to 2 bases, leaving 0 bases not matched to a gene.

The genes are TRBV9 and TRBJ2-7, with 7 bases lining up with TRBD1. The V gene's germline CDR1 is SGDLS and CDR2 YYNGEE. The V gene end was trimmed by 4 bases and the J gene end by 3 bases; junction bases not matched to a gene: 7. This CDR3 has 14 residues. The CDR3 sequence: CASSPGTVNYEQYF. The DNA of the CDR3 is TGTGCCAGCAGCCCCGGGACAGTCAACTACGAGCAGTACTTC.

The chain is built from TRBV7-6 and TRBJ2-3; D is ambiguous. Germline lookup yields CDR1 SGHVS and CDR2 FNYEAQ. V was cut by 0 bases and J by 4 bases, with 8 bases left in between. The CDR3 loop spans 14 amino acids. This CDR3 reads CASSLAQYPDTQYF. DNA of the CDR3: TGTGCCAGCAGCTTAGCTCAGTACCCAGATACGCAGTATTTT.

The chain is built from TRBV11-3 and TRBJ1-3; D remains ambiguous. The CDR3 has 12 residues. Germline V CDR1 and CDR2: SGHNT, YENEEA. The V and J ends lost 3 bases and 4 bases respectively, with 4 bases between them. The DNA of the CDR3 is TGTGCCAGCAGCTTTGAGGGAAACACCATATATTTT. It codes for CASSFEGNTIYF.

The J gene is TRBJ1-5, the V gene TRBV6-1, with 8 nucleotides matching TRBD1. V shed 6 bases, J shed 2 bases, and the junction held 6 bases outside the gene matches. The CDR3 is made up of 15 amino acids. Germline lookup yields CDR1 MNHNS and CDR2 SASEGT. CDR3: CASSIDRGGNQPQHF. CDR3 nucleotide sequence: TGTGCCAGCAGCATAGACAGGGGCGGCAATCAGCCCCAGCATTTT.

V is TRBV6-5 and J is TRBJ2-3; TRBD1 matches 8 bases. V shed 6 bases and J 2 bases; nucleotides not matched to a gene: 7. This CDR3 has 15 residues. CDR1 is MNHEY and CDR2 is SVGAGI in the germline V gene. CDR3 sequence reads: CASRSQGAPTDTQYF. The CDR3 nucleotides are TGTGCCAGCAGATCCCAGGGGGCGCCCACAGATACGCAGTATTTT.

The chain carries TRBV10-1 and TRBJ2-2; 9 bases are a match to TRBD1. The V and J ends lost 6 bases and 1 base, in that order; junction bases with no gene match: 0. CDR3 length: 14 amino acids. CDR1 is WNHNN and CDR2 is SYGVQD in the germline V gene (reference sequence). In DNA, the CDR3 is TGCGCCAGCAGGGACAGGGGGAACACCGGGGAGCTGTTTTTT. Residues: CASRDRGNTGELFF.

V and J are TRBV2 and TRBJ1-5; 8 positions match TRBD1. Germline V CDR1 and CDR2: SNHLY, FYNNEI. This CDR3 has 13 residues. V gave up 5 bases and J gave up 6 bases; unmatched junction bases: 3. For the CDR3, the DNA is TGTGCCAGCAGTAGACAGGGGCCTCAGCCCCAGCATTTT. This encodes CASSRQGPQPQHF.

This chain joins TRBV4-1 and TRBJ2-7, with 8 nucleotides matching TRBD2. This CDR3 has 17 amino acids. J was trimmed by 1 base and V by 4 bases; bases with no gene match: 12. CDR1 and CDR2 (germline): MGHRA, YSYEKL. For the CDR3, the DNA is TGCGCCAGCAGCCCGTATAACAGCGGGAGTCTGTCCTACGAGCAGTACTTC. It translates to CASSPYNSGSLSYEQYF.